The clone carrying this T cell receptor beta chain was seen repeatedly, ten times or more. As yet, its antigen is unknown. These data belong to a study of molecular identifiers for immune sequencing clone quantification. Naive CD8 T cells were FACS-sorted by CD8+CD4-CCR7+CD45RA+ markers. V was cut by 8 bases and J by 1 base, with 16 bases left in between. The germline CDR1 and CDR2 sequences are SNHLY and FYNNEI. The CDR3 covers 15 residues. Study-level findings and limits: Spiked Jurkat TCR RNA equivalent to one cell was reportedly detectable in one million naive cells. Whereas naive cells kept under 1% of molecules in clones above 20 RNA copies, such clones held over 98% in effectors.

Previously described methods and listed TCR primers produced bulk TCR libraries. TCRdb passed the PCR reads through MiXCR, listing each CDR3 protein once. The sample records roughly 630,000 distinct CDR3 sequences, 25% being singletons. V gene TRBV2 combines with J gene TRBJ2-3; perhaps TRBD2 as D (6 bases). This sequence was found in a human donor in good health. Some libraries in this study had Jurkat cell RNA spiked in. The sequenced sample consisted of naive CD8+ T cells from blood, with Jurkat cell RNA spiked in. Sample subset: FACS-sorted CD8+CD4-CCR7+CD45RA+ naive T cells. Here the CDR3 DNA reads TGTGCCAGCCTTATCTCTAGCGTAGGCACAGATACGCAGTATTTT. Its protein product is CASLISSVGTDTQYF. Looking up the rest from reference TRBV2 and TRBJ2-3 gives the full variable domain: EPEVTQTPSHQVTQMGQEVILRCVPISNHLYFYWYRQILGQKVEFLVSFYNNEISEKSEIFDDQFSVERPDGSNFTLKIRSTKLEDSAMYFCASLISSVGTDTQYFGPGTRLTVL.